This entry is about one T cell receptor beta chain. As yet, its antigen is unknown. This sample stems from a study of beta chain features in type 1 diabetes. Isolation of CD4+ naive, central memory, regulatory and stem cell-like memory cells was achieved by sorting via CD45RO/CCR7/CD25/CD127/CD95/CD27. The J segment lost 4 bases and the V segment lost 1 base, leaving 4 bases of the junction unmatched. Per the germline V gene, CDR1 is SGHDN and CDR2 is FVKESK. The CDR3 length is 15 residues. Overall study results and limits: A possible short-template PCR bias applies equally to patients and controls.

Expressed TCRB transcripts were sequenced because the entire RNA isolate underwent reverse transcription. Profiling relied on immunoSEQ multiplex PCR, and the TCRdb table lists in-frame clones only, not all of them. The sample holds approximately 110,000 clones; 40% are singletons and the top ten take around 0.07%. The genes are TRBV14 and TRBJ2-3; TRBD2 matches 8 bases. Sequenced material: stem cell memory CD4+ T cells from blood. This clonotype was obtained from a woman aged 18 to 35 in good health. The CDR3 region has the DNA TGTGCCAGCAGCCAAGCGGGAGGGAGAGCAGATACGCAGTATTTT. Protein sequence: CASSQAGGRADTQYF.